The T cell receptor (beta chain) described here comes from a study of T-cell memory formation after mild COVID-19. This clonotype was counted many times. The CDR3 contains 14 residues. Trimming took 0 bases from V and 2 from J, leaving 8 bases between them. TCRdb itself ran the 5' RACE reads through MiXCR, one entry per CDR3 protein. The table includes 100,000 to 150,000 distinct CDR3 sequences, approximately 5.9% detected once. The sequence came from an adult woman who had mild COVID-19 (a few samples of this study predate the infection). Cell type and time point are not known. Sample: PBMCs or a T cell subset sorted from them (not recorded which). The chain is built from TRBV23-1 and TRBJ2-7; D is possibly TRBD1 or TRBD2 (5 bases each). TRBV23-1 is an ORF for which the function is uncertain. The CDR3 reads CASSQSRGPYEQYF. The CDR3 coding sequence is TGCGCCAGCAGTCAATCCCGGGGCCCCTACGAGCAGTACTTC.